This TCR beta chain was sequenced during a study of ipilimumab plus nivolumab after autologous stem cell transplantation. V lost 0 bases and J lost 1, with 9 bases in between. The CDR3 extends over 14 amino acids. Germline-derived CDR1 and CDR2 are GTSNPN and SVGIG (reference sequence). Assay used: immunoSEQ multiplex PCR; TCRdb lists only in-frame clones, some missing. Of about 20,000 clones in the sample, around 80% were seen once. V gene TRBV30 combines with J gene TRBJ1-1; D gene uncertain. Sequenced material: PBMCs, taken in a trial of ipilimumab plus nivolumab as post-transplant consolidation. The receptor's source is a male donor with diffuse large B-cell lymphoma. The CDR3 is CAWSVGLPNTEAFF. DNA of the CDR3: TGTGCCTGGAGTGTAGGTCTTCCGAACACTGAAGCTTTCTTT.